Reported below is one TCR beta chain. No antigen is known for it. No per-base quality is available; no much larger clone lies one base away. The data derive from a study of memory CD4+ T cells and cytomegalovirus serostatus (dated by TCRdb to about 2019). With respect to the entire study: A total of some 35 healthy Belgian adults, of whom 9 were CMV seropositive and about 24 were CMV seronegative, were included in the cohort. To replicate a published TCR-based CMV serostatus classifier, the study sequenced CD4+ memory TCRbeta repertoires from a Belgian cohort whose cytomegalovirus serostatus was known.

Single viable CD3+CD4+CD8-CD45RO+ cells were sorted as memory CD4+ T cells on a FACSAria II. To determine CMV serostatus, a Roche Elecsys assay was used that detects serum IgG against CMV pp150, pp28, p38 and p52. After the samples were thawed, total CD4+ T cells were enriched through positive selection using CD4 magnetic microbeads. The samples came from a different study that was designed specifically to examine the CD4+ T cell memory repertoire. Peripheral blood mononuclear cells were isolated and cryopreserved following standard operating procedures; serum was stored at -80 °C. Staining used CD3-PerCP (BW264/56), CD4-APC (RPA-T4), CD45RO-PE (UCHT1) and CD8-Pacific Orange (3B5) antibodies, with Sytox blue excluding non-viable cells. Results the study describes overall, beyond this receptor: Among the 150 to 200 previously reported CMV-associated TCRbeta sequences, 67 showed up in the CD4+ memory repertoires, with each one found in between one and five individuals. The results were read as suggesting that the CMV-associated TCR signature is, for the most part, present in the CD4+ memory repertoire. Only CD4+CD45RO+ memory cells were sequenced, unlike the original study, which covered naive and memory CD4+ and CD8+ populations. On the Belgian cohort, the classifier built on the original framework reached a median bootstrapped AUC of almost 0.96, with a 95% CI of 0.76-1.00. CMV serostatus prediction reached a median bootstrapped AUC of roughly 0.96 with the original framework and just under 0.93 with a US-trained random forest.

Genomic DNA was extracted from sorted cells with the Quick-DNA Microprep Kit. TCRbeta DNA was amplified with the immunoSEQ hsTCRbeta kit following the manufacturer's protocol. TCRbeta libraries were sequenced on an Illumina MiSeq instrument. The study's processing was this. After out-of-frame sequences were removed, some 2 million distinct TCRbeta sequences remained, averaging about 67,000 per individual. Each individual was scored using the number of 170 or so previously reported CMV-associated TCRbeta sequences that the individual carried and the total number of productive distinct TCRbeta sequences. A beta-binomial model was reimplemented in Python, and scikit-learn random forests with default parameters were trained on data from the US cohort. Classifier performance on the Belgian cohort was reported as the median AUC with percentile confidence intervals calculated over 10,000 bootstrap iterations. This is the immuneACCESS table as TCRdb keeps it, with only in-frame sequences that have V and J called. A part of the clones is gone; compared with another copy, unresolved V genes explain less than half, and the rest is unexplained. Clonal size and the V and J genes are those of that table, whereas D and trimming came from the DNA. The sample has 35,000 to 45,000 clones on record, about 79% of them singletons. Of the sample, roughly 1.1% is held by the ten largest clones.

The source material was memory CD4+ T cells from blood. This clonotype was obtained from an adult in good health and CMV-seronegative.

CDR3 sequence: CASSSSRESGGYTF. Here is the DNA: TGTGCCAGCTCATCAAGCAGGGAGTCGGGTGGCTACACCTTC. The V and J genes are TRBV18 and TRBJ1-2, and possibly TRBD1, on 5 matching bases. The germline ends are 17 bases apart after V is trimmed by 5 bases and J by 7 bases. The CDR3 runs 14 amino acids, cysteine and phenylalanine included. Kept here is only the CDR3 DNA, which spans 42 bases and is read in frame from base 1. CDR1 and CDR2, per the germline V gene, are KGHSH and LQKENI.